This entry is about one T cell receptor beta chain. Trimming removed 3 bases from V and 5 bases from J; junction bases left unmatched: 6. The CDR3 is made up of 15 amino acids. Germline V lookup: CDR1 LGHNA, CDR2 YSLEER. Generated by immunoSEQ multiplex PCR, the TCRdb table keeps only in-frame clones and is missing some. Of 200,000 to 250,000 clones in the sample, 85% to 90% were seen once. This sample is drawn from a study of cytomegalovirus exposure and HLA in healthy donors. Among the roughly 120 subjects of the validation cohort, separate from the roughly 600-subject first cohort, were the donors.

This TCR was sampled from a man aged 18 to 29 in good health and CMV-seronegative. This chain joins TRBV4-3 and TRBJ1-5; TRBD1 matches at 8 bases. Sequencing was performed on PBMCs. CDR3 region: CASSQEQGGYQPQHF. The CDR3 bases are TGCGCCAGCAGCCAGGAACAGGGGGGTTATCAGCCCCAGCATTTT.